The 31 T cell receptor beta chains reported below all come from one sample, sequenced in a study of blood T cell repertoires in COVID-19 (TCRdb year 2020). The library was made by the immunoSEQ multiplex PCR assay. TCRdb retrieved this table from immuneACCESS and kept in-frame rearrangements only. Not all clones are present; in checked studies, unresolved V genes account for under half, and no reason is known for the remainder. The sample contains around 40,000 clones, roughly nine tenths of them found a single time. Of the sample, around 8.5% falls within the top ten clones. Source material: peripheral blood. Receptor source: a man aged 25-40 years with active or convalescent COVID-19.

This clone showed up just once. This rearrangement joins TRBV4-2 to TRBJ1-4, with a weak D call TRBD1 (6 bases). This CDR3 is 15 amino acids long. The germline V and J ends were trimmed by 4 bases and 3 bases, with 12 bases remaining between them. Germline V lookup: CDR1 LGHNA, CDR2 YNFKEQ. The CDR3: CASSLQDSPNEKLFF. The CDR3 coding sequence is TGTGCCAGCAGCCTACAGGACAGCCCTAATGAAAAACTGTTTTTT.

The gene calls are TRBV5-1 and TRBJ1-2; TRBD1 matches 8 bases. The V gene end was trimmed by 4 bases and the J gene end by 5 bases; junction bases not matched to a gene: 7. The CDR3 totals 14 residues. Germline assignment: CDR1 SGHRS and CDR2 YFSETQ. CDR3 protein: CASSDGQGRYGYTF. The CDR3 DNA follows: TGCGCCAGCAGCGACGGACAGGGACGTTATGGCTACACCTTC.

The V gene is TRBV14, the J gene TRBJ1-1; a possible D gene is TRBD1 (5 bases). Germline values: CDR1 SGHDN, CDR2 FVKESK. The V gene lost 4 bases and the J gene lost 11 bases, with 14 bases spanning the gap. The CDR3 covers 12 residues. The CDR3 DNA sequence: TGTGCCAGCAGCCCGGGGGTCAACGGGGCTTTCTTT. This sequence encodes CASSPGVNGAFF.

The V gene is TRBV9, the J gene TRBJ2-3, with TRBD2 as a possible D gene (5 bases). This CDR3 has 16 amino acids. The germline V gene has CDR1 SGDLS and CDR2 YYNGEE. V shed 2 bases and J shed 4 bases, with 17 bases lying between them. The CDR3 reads CASSVSGSGGPDTQYF. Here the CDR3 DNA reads TGTGCCAGCAGCGTCAGTGGGAGTGGCGGACCAGATACGCAGTATTTT.

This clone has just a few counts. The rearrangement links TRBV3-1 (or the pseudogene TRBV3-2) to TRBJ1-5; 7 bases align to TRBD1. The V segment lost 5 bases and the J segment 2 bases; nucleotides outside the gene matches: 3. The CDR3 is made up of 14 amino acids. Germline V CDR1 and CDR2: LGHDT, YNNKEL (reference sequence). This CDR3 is CASSTGVGNQPQHF. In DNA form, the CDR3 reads TGTGCCAGCAGCACAGGGGTCGGCAATCAGCCCCAGCATTTT.

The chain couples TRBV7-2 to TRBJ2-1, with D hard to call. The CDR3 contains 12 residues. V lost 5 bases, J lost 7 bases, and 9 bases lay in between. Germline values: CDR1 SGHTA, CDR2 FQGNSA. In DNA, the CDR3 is TGTGCCAGCAGCAAAAGCAGGAATGAGCAGTTCTTC. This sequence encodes CASSKSRNEQFF.

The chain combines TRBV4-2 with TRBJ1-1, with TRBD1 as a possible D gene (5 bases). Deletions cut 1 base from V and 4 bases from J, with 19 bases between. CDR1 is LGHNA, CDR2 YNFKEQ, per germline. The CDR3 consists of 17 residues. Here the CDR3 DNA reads TGTGCCAGCAGCCAAGTTTGGACGTTAAGGGGTTCCACTGAAGCTTTCTTT. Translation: CASSQVWTLRGSTEAFF.

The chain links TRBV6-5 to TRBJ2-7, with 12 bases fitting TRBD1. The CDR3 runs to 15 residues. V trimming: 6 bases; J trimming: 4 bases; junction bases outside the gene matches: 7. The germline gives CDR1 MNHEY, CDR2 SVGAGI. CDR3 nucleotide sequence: TGTGCCAGCAGACCCGGGACAGGGGGCCAGTACGAGCAGTACTTC. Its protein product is CASRPGTGGQYEQYF.

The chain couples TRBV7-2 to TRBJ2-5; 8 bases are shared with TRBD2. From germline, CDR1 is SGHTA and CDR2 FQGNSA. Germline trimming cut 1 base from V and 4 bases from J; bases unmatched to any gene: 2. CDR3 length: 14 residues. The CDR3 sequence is CASSLVLAGETQYF. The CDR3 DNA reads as TGTGCCAGCAGCTTAGTCCTAGCGGGAGAGACCCAGTACTTC.

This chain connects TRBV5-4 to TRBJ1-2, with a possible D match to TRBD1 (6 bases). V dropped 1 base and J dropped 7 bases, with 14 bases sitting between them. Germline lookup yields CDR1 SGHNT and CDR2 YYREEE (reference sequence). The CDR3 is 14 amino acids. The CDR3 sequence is CASSLNREIGGYTF. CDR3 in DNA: TGTGCCAGCAGCTTGAACAGGGAGATTGGTGGCTACACCTTC.

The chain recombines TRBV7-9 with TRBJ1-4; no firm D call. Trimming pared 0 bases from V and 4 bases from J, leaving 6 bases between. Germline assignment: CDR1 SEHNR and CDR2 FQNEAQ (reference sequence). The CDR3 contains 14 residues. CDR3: CASSLAVSNEKLFF. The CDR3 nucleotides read TGTGCCAGCAGCTTAGCAGTTAGTAATGAAAAACTGTTTTTT.

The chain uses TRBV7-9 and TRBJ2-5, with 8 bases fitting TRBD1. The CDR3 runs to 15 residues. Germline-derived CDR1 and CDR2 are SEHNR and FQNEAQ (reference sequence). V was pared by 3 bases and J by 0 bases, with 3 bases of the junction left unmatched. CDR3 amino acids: CASSLTGVYQETQYF. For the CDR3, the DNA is TGTGCCAGCAGCTTGACAGGGGTGTACCAAGAGACCCAGTACTTC.

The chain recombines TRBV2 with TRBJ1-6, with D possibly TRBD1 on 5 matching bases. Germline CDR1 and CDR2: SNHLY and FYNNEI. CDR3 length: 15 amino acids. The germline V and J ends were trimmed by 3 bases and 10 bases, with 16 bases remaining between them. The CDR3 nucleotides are TGTGCCAGCAGTGAGCGGGGCCAGGTATACTCACCCCTCCACTTT. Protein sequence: CASSERGQVYSPLHF.

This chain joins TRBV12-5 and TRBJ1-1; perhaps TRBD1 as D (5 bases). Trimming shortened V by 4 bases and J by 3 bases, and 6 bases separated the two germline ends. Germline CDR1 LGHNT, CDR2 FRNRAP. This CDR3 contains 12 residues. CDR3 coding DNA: TGTGCTAGTGGTTGGGGCTACACTGAAGCTTTCTTT. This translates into CASGWGYTEAFF.

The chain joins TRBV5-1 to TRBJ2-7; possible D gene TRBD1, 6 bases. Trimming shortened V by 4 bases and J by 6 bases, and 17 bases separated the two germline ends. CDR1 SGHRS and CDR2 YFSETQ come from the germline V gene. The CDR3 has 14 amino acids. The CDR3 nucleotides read TGCGCCAGCAGCAAGGACAGTCCCGGCGGCGAGCAGTACGTC. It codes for CASSKDSPGGEQYV.

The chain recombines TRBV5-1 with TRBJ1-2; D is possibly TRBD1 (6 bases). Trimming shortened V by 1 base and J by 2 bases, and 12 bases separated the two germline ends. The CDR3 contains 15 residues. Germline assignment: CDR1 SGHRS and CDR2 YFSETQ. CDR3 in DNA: TGCGCCAGCAGCTTGTTCACAGGGCCGAACTATGGCTACACCTTC. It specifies CASSLFTGPNYGYTF.

Here the CDR3 reads CASSFQQGSNSPLHF. The CDR3 DNA follows: TGTGCCAGCAGCTTCCAACAGGGGAGCAATTCACCCCTCCACTTT. This sequence joins TRBV7-9 and TRBJ1-6; TRBD1 agrees at 7 bases. Losses at the gene ends were 3 bases for V and 7 bases for J; bases not matched to a gene: 6. Germline CDR1 is SEHNR and CDR2 is FQNEAQ (reference sequence). The CDR3 runs to 15 residues. The full variable domain, rest sourced from reference TRBV7-9 and TRBJ1-6, is DTGVSQNPRHKITKRGQNVTFRCDPISEHNRLYWYRQTLGQGPEFLTYFQNEAQLEKSRLLSDRFSAERPKGSFSTLEIQRTEQGDSAMYLCASSFQQGSNSPLHFGNGTRLTVT.

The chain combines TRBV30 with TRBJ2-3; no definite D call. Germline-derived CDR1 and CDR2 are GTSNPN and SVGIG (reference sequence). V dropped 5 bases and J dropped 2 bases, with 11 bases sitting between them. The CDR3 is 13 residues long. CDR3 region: CAWGLGNTDTQYF. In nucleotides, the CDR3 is TGTGCCTGGGGCCTAGGTAACACAGATACGCAGTATTTT.

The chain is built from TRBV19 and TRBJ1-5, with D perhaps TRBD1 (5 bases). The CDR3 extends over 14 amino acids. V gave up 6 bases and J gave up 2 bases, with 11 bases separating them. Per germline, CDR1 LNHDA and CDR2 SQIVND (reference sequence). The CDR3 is CASRLPGGNQPQHF. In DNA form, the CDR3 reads TGTGCCAGTAGGCTACCGGGGGGCAATCAGCCCCAGCATTTT.

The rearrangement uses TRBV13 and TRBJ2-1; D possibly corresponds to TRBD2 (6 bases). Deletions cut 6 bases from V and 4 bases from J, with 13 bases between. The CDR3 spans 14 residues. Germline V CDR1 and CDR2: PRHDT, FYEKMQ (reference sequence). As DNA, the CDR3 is TGTGCCAGCAGGAGGGGCGGGACTTACAATGAGCAGTTCTTC. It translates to CASRRGGTYNEQFF.

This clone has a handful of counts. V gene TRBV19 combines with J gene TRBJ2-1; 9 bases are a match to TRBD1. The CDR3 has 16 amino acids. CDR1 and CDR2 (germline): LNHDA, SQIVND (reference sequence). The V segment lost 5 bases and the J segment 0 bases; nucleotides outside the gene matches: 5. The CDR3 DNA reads TGTGCCAGTAGTGCCCTGACAGGGGGCTCCTACAATGAGCAGTTCTTC. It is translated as CASSALTGGSYNEQFF.

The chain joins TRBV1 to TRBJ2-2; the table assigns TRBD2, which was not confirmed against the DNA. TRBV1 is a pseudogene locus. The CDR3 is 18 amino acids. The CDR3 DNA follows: TGCACCAGCAGCCAGGGTGCTAGCGGGGGGGCGAACACCGGGGAGCTGTTTTTT. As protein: CTSSQGASGGANTGELFF.

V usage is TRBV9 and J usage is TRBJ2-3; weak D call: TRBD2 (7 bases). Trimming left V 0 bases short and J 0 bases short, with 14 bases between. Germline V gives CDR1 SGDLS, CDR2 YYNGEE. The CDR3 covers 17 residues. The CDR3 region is CASSVDGGGPSTDTQYF. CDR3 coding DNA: TGTGCCAGCAGCGTAGATGGCGGGGGCCCTAGCACAGATACGCAGTATTTT.

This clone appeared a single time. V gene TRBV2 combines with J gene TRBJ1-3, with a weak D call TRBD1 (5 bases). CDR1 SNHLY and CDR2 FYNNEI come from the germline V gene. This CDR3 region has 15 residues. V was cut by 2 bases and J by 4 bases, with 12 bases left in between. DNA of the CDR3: TGTGCCAGCAGTGAAAAGGACAAAGGCGGAAACACCATATATTTT. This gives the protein CASSEKDKGGNTIYF. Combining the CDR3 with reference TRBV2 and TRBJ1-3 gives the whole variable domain EPEVTQTPSHQVTQMGQEVILRCVPISNHLYFYWYRQILGQKVEFLVSFYNNEISEKSEIFDDQFSVERPDGSNFTLKIRSTKLEDSAMYFCASSEKDKGGNTIYFGEGSWLTVV.

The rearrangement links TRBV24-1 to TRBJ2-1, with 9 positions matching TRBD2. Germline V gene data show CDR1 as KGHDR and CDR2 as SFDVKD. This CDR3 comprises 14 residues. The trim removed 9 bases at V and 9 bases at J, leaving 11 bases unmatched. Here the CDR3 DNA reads TGTGCCACCGCCGAAGCGGGAGGTTTAGGTGAGCAGTTCTTC. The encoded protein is CATAEAGGLGEQFF.

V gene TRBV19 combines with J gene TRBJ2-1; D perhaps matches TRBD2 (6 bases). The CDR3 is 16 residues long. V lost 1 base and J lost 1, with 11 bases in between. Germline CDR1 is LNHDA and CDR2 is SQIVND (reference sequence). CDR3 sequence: CASSIAPRESYNEQFF. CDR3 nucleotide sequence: TGTGCCAGTAGTATAGCCCCCCGGGAGTCCTACAATGAGCAGTTCTTC.

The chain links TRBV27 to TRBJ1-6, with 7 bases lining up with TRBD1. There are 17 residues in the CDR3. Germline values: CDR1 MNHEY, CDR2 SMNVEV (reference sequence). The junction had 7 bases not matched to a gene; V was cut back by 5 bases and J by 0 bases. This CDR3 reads CASSLRDSSSYNSPLHF. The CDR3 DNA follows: TGTGCCAGCAGTCTGAGGGACAGTAGCTCCTATAATTCACCCCTCCACTTT.

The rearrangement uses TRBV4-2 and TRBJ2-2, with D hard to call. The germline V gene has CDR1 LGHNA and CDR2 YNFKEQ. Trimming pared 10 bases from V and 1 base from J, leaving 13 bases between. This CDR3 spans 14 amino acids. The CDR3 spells CATIGGLNTGELFF. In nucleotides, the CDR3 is TGTGCCACGATAGGCGGTCTGAACACCGGGGAGCTGTTTTTT.

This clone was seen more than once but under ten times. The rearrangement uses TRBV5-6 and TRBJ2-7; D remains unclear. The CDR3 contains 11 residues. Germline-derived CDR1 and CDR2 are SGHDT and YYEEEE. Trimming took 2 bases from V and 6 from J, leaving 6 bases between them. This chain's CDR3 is CASSFGPEQYF. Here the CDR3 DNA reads TGTGCCAGCAGCTTTGGCCCCGAGCAGTACTTC.

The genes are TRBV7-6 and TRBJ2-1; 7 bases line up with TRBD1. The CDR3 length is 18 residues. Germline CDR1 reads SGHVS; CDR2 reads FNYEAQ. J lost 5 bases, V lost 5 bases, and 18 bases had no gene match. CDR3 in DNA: TGTGCCAGCAGCCTAAGGGGAGATGGGGACAGTTTCAACAATGAGCAGTTCTTC. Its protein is CASSLRGDGDSFNNEQFF.

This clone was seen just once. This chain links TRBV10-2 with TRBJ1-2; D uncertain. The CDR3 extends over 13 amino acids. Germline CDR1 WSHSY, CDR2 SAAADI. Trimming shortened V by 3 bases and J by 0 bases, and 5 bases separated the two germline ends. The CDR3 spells CASSDTPNYGYTF. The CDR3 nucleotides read TGCGCCAGCAGTGATACACCTAACTATGGCTACACCTTC.